Listed below are T cell receptor beta chains from one sample, sequenced in a study of T cell repertoires in cytomegalovirus infection. Their cognate antigens are unknown. TCRdb reprocessed the reads with MiXCR, giving one entry per CDR3 protein. The sample gives 550,000 to 700,000 distinct CDR3 sequences, approximately 40% of which show up once; over 45% is in the top ten. The sequencing used cultured PBMCs, collected from culture after CMV antigen stimulation. The receptors come from a human donor in good health (CMV status not recorded). Some clones in this sample may be carry-over from other donors' samples. The CDR3 runs from the conserved cysteine through the conserved F or W. Each record gives: J gene, V gene, CDR3 protein.

TRBJ1-3	TRBV7-2	CASSSGGPGNTIYF
TRBJ2-7	TRBV29-1	CSARTASSYEQYF
TRBJ2-1	TRBV11-2	CASSPFSTGDEQFF
TRBJ2-3	TRBV20-1	CSAIMASGTDTQYF
TRBJ1-1	TRBV7-9	CASSTGAWVTEAFF
TRBJ1-5	TRBV7-2	CASSFGGGLGLTSAQHF
TRBJ1-2	TRBV4-3	CASSQDRGRTGYGYTF
TRBJ1-2	TRBV7-2	CASSFGTGAGYTF
TRBJ2-5	TRBV7-2	CASSFGGGTGQETQYF
TRBJ1-1	TRBV24-1	CATSDFADTEAFF